This TCR beta chain was profiled in a study of early T cells in non-severe SARS-CoV-2 infection. The CDR3 length is 18 residues. Germline lookup yields CDR1 SEHNR and CDR2 FQNEAQ (reference sequence). V gave up 5 bases and J gave up 0 bases; unmatched junction bases: 8. One entry per CDR3 protein results from TCRdb running MiXCR on the 5' RACE reads. In the table there are more than 90,000 distinct CDR3 sequences, 8% to 13% of which are singletons. The receptor was isolated from an adult who was a healthcare worker with PCR-confirmed SARS-CoV-2 infection or an uninfected control (not recorded which). The chain links TRBV7-9 to TRBJ1-6, with 9 bases identical to TRBD1. Source material: whole blood. The CDR3 nucleotides are TGTGCCAGCAGCCGGGACAGGGCTTCAAGCTCCTATAATTCACCCCTCCACTTT. The encoded protein is CASSRDRASSSYNSPLHF.